The rows below give T cell receptor beta chains drawn from one sample of a study of T cell responses to AZD1222 COVID-19 vaccine. Produced via immunoSEQ multiplex PCR; TCRdb's table is partial and in-frame only. This sample has about 150,000 clones, with about 88% found just once. Sequenced here: peripheral blood, sampled on day 0 of AZD1222 vaccination. All receptors derive from an adult in good health. CDR3s include the opening cysteine and the closing phenylalanine or tryptophan. Size is omitted from some rows. Given values are once, few, many or a class for expanded clones.

V gene: TRBV6-5; clone size: NA; J gene: TRBJ2-7; CDR3 protein: CASSYSGRGSYEQYF
V gene: TRBV6-2/TRBV6-3; clone size: few; J gene: TRBJ1-4; CDR3 protein: CASSYPGGGNEKLFF
V gene: TRBV9; clone size: NA; J gene: TRBJ2-3; CDR3 protein: CASSVGASGLSTDTQYF
V gene: TRBV11-2; clone size: once; J gene: TRBJ2-2; CDR3 protein: CASSLRNGGELFF
V gene: TRBV21-1; clone size: NA; J gene: TRBJ2-3; CDR3 protein: CASSKGNRGAGTQYF
V gene: TRBV4-2; clone size: NA; J gene: TRBJ2-5; CDR3 protein: CASSQSFGVAETQYF
V gene: TRBV7-9; clone size: NA; J gene: TRBJ2-1; CDR3 protein: CASSTGTGASSYNEQFF
V gene: TRBV27; clone size: NA; J gene: TRBJ2-1; CDR3 protein: CASRFGNNEQFF
V gene: TRBV12-5; clone size: NA; J gene: TRBJ2-1; CDR3 protein: CASGLDWDNEQFF
V gene: TRBV3-1/TRBV3-2; clone size: NA; J gene: TRBJ2-1; CDR3 protein: CASSQYGEQFF
V gene: TRBV11-2; clone size: few; J gene: TRBJ2-5; CDR3 protein: CASSLARGVRETQYF
V gene: TRBV2; clone size: NA; J gene: TRBJ2-2; CDR3 protein: CASSGGAMTGELFF
V gene: TRBV10-3; clone size: NA; J gene: TRBJ2-7; CDR3 protein: CAISRTDSYEQYF
V gene: TRBV14; clone size: NA; J gene: TRBJ2-7; CDR3 protein: CASSQGVRDRRYEQYF
V gene: TRBV6-2/TRBV6-3; clone size: few; J gene: TRBJ2-7; CDR3 protein: CASSYSGSAGGPNF
V gene: TRBV5-1; clone size: NA; J gene: TRBJ1-6; CDR3 protein: CASCIGQENSPLHF
V gene: TRBV6-4; clone size: NA; J gene: TRBJ2-2; CDR3 protein: CASSDSGGAGELFF
V gene: TRBV19; clone size: NA; J gene: TRBJ2-3; CDR3 protein: CASSEQGIGTDTQYF
V gene: TRBV3-1/TRBV3-2; clone size: few; J gene: TRBJ2-5; CDR3 protein: CAAQKGTVGVETQYF
V gene: TRBV6-5; clone size: NA; J gene: TRBJ1-1; CDR3 protein: CASITGIRTEAFF
V gene: TRBV14; clone size: NA; J gene: TRBJ1-1; CDR3 protein: CASSHLGTEAFF
V gene: TRBV5-1; clone size: once; J gene: TRBJ2-3; CDR3 protein: CASSLASSATDTQYF
V gene: TRBV6-5; clone size: NA; J gene: TRBJ2-5; CDR3 protein: CASSYRNRLQETQYF
V gene: TRBV11-2; clone size: NA; J gene: TRBJ1-2; CDR3 protein: CASSLEGDGYTF
V gene: TRBV7-8; clone size: NA; J gene: TRBJ2-3; CDR3 protein: CASSLATKRGPTDTQYF
V gene: TRBV27; clone size: NA; J gene: TRBJ2-7; CDR3 protein: CASSLYGTGGSYEQYF
V gene: TRBV9; clone size: once; J gene: TRBJ2-2; CDR3 protein: CASSVDTLGGELFF
V gene: TRBV3-1/TRBV3-2; clone size: once; J gene: TRBJ2-7; CDR3 protein: CASSPFGTGVYEQYF
V gene: TRBV18; clone size: NA; J gene: TRBJ1-1; CDR3 protein: CASSPTAATPQAFF
V gene: TRBV4-3; clone size: NA; J gene: TRBJ1-4; CDR3 protein: CASSQGQGGEKLFF
V gene: TRBV5-1; clone size: NA; J gene: TRBJ2-3; CDR3 protein: CASSIRQGTSTDTQYF
V gene: TRBV12-3/TRBV12-4; clone size: NA; J gene: TRBJ2-1; CDR3 protein: CASGTGHNEQFF
V gene: TRBV29-1; clone size: NA; J gene: TRBJ2-3; CDR3 protein: CSVGGTSVGTQYF
V gene: TRBV25-1; clone size: NA; J gene: TRBJ2-2; CDR3 protein: CASRETGVNTGELFF
V gene: TRBV27; clone size: NA; J gene: TRBJ2-3; CDR3 protein: CAVKDGSSKDTQYF
V gene: TRBV19; clone size: NA; J gene: TRBJ2-3; CDR3 protein: CASSPSRSTDTQYF
V gene: TRBV24-1; clone size: NA; J gene: TRBJ2-5; CDR3 protein: CATSDVGLAEQETQYF
V gene: TRBV28; clone size: NA; J gene: TRBJ1-4; CDR3 protein: CASSRGQQDEKLFF
V gene: TRBV28; clone size: NA; J gene: TRBJ1-5; CDR3 protein: CASSFSGTGTRGQPQHF
V gene: TRBV19; clone size: NA; J gene: TRBJ2-1; CDR3 protein: CASSAGGEQFF
V gene: TRBV5-1; clone size: NA; J gene: TRBJ2-2; CDR3 protein: CATSPGAGGGAAGELFF
V gene: TRBV28; clone size: NA; J gene: TRBJ1-1; CDR3 protein: CASSLLWTANTEAFF
V gene: TRBV5-1; clone size: NA; J gene: TRBJ2-6; CDR3 protein: CASGRTVVSGANVLTF
V gene: TRBV29-1; clone size: once; J gene: TRBJ2-7; CDR3 protein: CSVGDSAYEQYF
V gene: TRBV10-3; clone size: NA; J gene: TRBJ2-7; CDR3 protein: CAISESGYYEQYF
V gene: TRBV12-3/TRBV12-4; clone size: NA; J gene: TRBJ2-7; CDR3 protein: CASSLDGDYEQYF
V gene: TRBV7-6; clone size: NA; J gene: TRBJ2-2; CDR3 protein: CASLEVGGSTGELFF
V gene: TRBV7-9; clone size: once; J gene: TRBJ1-1; CDR3 protein: CASSQRQGRVGTEAFF
V gene: TRBV7-9; clone size: NA; J gene: TRBJ1-3; CDR3 protein: CASSSPGNTIYF
V gene: TRBV9; clone size: NA; J gene: TRBJ2-3; CDR3 protein: CASSVGTTSTDTQYF
V gene: TRBV28; clone size: NA; J gene: TRBJ2-7; CDR3 protein: CASSSSGEGWEQYF
V gene: TRBV6-6; clone size: NA; J gene: TRBJ1-2; CDR3 protein: CASSLLGEGYTF
V gene: TRBV28; clone size: NA; J gene: TRBJ1-2; CDR3 protein: CASNTNGQGNGYTF
V gene: TRBV7-2; clone size: NA; J gene: TRBJ1-1; CDR3 protein: CASSLAGGLDTEAFF
V gene: TRBV5-1; clone size: NA; J gene: TRBJ1-2; CDR3 protein: CASSSTGMGYGYTF
V gene: TRBV6-5; clone size: NA; J gene: TRBJ1-2; CDR3 protein: CASSYSTVGQGFGYTF
V gene: TRBV2; clone size: NA; J gene: TRBJ2-3; CDR3 protein: CASSMDRGPTDTQYF
V gene: TRBV27; clone size: NA; J gene: TRBJ1-2; CDR3 protein: CASSPNRNYGYTF
V gene: TRBV6-5; clone size: NA; J gene: TRBJ2-7; CDR3 protein: CASSYPDRGYEQYF